The 31 T cell receptor beta chains below come from one sample, sequenced in a study of T cell responses to AZD1222 COVID-19 vaccine. Sequencing used immunoSEQ multiplex PCR; TCRdb keeps in-frame clones, though not all of them. This table has 95,000 to 130,000 clones, 85% to 90% appearing once. This specimen was peripheral blood, taken on day 0 of AZD1222 vaccination. The source is an adult in good health.

This chain uses TRBV9 with TRBJ1-4; D uncertain. The CDR3 is 14 residues long. Germline V lookup: CDR1 SGDLS, CDR2 YYNGEE. V lost 0 bases and J lost 4, with 7 bases in between. CDR3 coding DNA: TGTGCCAGCAGCGTAGGGACCAGTAATGAAAAACTGTTTTTT. This encodes CASSVGTSNEKLFF. Using reference TRBV9 and TRBJ1-4 for the parts outside the CDR3, the full variable domain is DSGVTQTPKHLITATGQRVTLRCSPRSGDLSVYWYQQSLDQGLQFLIQYYNGEERAKGNILERFSAQQFPDLHSELNLSSLELGDSALYFCASSVGTSNEKLFFGSGTQLSVL.

The chain couples TRBV7-3 to TRBJ1-2; D might be TRBD1 (6 bases). Trimming stripped 5 bases from V and 3 bases from J, with 13 bases between. Germline assignment: CDR1 SGHTA and CDR2 FQGTGA. The CDR3 consists of 14 residues. The DNA for the CDR3 is TGTGCCAGCAGCCCCACAGGGAACGACTATGGCTACACCTTC. It yields the protein CASSPTGNDYGYTF.

The V and J genes are TRBV5-1 and TRBJ1-6; D might be TRBD1 (5 bases). Trimming pared 2 bases from V and 8 bases from J, leaving 14 bases between. Germline V gives CDR1 SGHRS, CDR2 YFSETQ. CDR3 length equals 15 residues. The CDR3 DNA sequence: TGCGCCAGCAGCTTCAGGCTACAGGCAGATTCACCCCTCCACTTT. Residues: CASSFRLQADSPLHF.

A single count supports this clone. The chain carries TRBV9 and TRBJ2-7; tentatively, D is TRBD1 (6 bases). The CDR3 consists of 16 residues. Germline loops: CDR1 SGDLS, CDR2 YYNGEE. Trimming removed 0 bases from V and 2 bases from J, with 15 bases in between. The CDR3 protein is CASSVGSRQDPYEQYF. DNA of the CDR3: TGTGCCAGCAGCGTAGGATCCCGACAGGACCCCTACGAGCAGTACTTC.

The chain links TRBV11-2 to TRBJ1-1; D might be TRBD1 (6 bases). CDR1 is SGHAT, CDR2 FQNNGV, per germline. This CDR3 contains 14 residues. V lost 5 bases and J lost 1, with 11 bases in between. The CDR3 spells CASSPTRGNTEAFF. The CDR3 DNA follows: TGTGCCAGCAGCCCTACCAGGGGGAACACTGAAGCTTTCTTT.

This clone has a single count. V is TRBV4-1 and J is TRBJ2-2; 7 bases map to TRBD2. The germline V gene has CDR1 MGHRA and CDR2 YSYEKL. The V gene end was trimmed by 5 bases and the J gene end by 7 bases; junction bases not matched to a gene: 4. The CDR3 totals 13 residues. CDR3 sequence: CASSSGEGGELFF. For the CDR3, the DNA is TGCGCCAGCAGCTCGGGGGAGGGCGGGGAGCTGTTTTTT.

V and J are TRBV18 and TRBJ1-6; D gene uncertain. Trimming stripped 1 base from V and 5 bases from J, with 12 bases between. Germline-derived CDR1 and CDR2 are KGHSH and LQKENI. This CDR3 comprises 16 residues. This CDR3 is CASSPQAGRNNSPLHF. As DNA, the CDR3 is TGTGCCAGCTCACCACAGGCAGGCAGAAATAATTCACCCCTCCACTTT.

The chain links TRBV6-5 to TRBJ2-7; TRBD1 might be the D (6 bases). The CDR3 sequence is 15 residues long. CDR1 and CDR2 from the germline V gene are MNHEY and SVGAGI. V dropped 6 bases and J dropped 3 bases, with 18 bases sitting between them. CDR3 protein: CASSQYRGQFYEQYF. Here the CDR3 DNA reads TGTGCCAGCAGCCAATATCGAGGACAGTTCTACGAGCAGTACTTC.

The rearrangement joins TRBV5-1 to TRBJ2-1, with 9 bases aligning to TRBD2. The CDR3 totals 16 residues. The germline V gene has CDR1 SGHRS and CDR2 YFSETQ. The V segment lost 4 bases and the J segment 8 bases; nucleotides outside the gene matches: 13. CDR3 amino acids: CASSRRPGTSNHEQFF. In DNA, the CDR3 is TGCGCCAGCAGCCGACGACCCGGGACTAGCAATCATGAGCAGTTCTTC.

The chain links TRBV7-8 to TRBJ1-5, with 10 bases aligning to TRBD1. The germline gives CDR1 SGHVS, CDR2 FQNEAQ. CDR3 length: 15 amino acids. Losses at the gene ends were 5 bases for V and 4 bases for J; bases not matched to a gene: 5. The CDR3 loop reads CASSPDRGLNQPQHF. CDR3 nucleotide sequence: TGTGCCAGCAGCCCCGACAGGGGGCTTAATCAGCCCCAGCATTTT.

The table lists this clone with a few counts. This chain links TRBV12-5 with TRBJ2-7; D might be TRBD1 (6 bases). The germline CDR1 and CDR2 sequences are LGHNT and FRNRAP. The CDR3 sequence is 16 residues long. V dropped 2 bases and J dropped 3 bases, with 17 bases sitting between them. The CDR3 coding sequence is TGTGCTAGTGGTTTGATTACAGGGTTCTTTGACTACGAGCAGTACTTC. Translating it yields CASGLITGFFDYEQYF. The entire variable domain, with the rest obtained from reference TRBV12-5 and TRBJ2-7, is as follows: DARVTQTPRHKVTEMGQEVTMRCQPILGHNTVFWYRQTMMQGLELLAYFRNRAPLDDSGMPKDRFSAEMPDATLATLKIQPSEPRDSAVYFCASGLITGFFDYEQYFGPGTRLTVT.

This chain connects TRBV9 to TRBJ2-3, with D hard to call. V was shortened by 6 bases and J by 1 base, with 18 bases between the two germline ends. Germline values: CDR1 SGDLS, CDR2 YYNGEE. The CDR3 runs 16 residues. Here the CDR3 DNA reads TGTGCCAGCAACGCGAGATCGAGCTGGGGCACAGATACGCAGTATTTT. It encodes CASNARSSWGTDTQYF.

This chain links TRBV24-1 with TRBJ2-3; 13 nucleotides line up with TRBD2. J gave up 4 bases and V 4 bases, and 7 bases lay outside the gene matches. Germline values: CDR1 KGHDR, CDR2 SFDVKD. The CDR3 covers 17 residues. The CDR3 DNA is TGTGCCACCAGTGACCGGGGACTAGCGGGACACTCAGATACGCAGTATTTT. Protein sequence: CATSDRGLAGHSDTQYF.

The V and J genes are TRBV27 and TRBJ1-1; 8 nucleotides match TRBD1. The CDR3 runs 14 residues. Trimming took 5 bases from V and 2 from J; bases not matched to a gene: 4. Looked up from germline, CDR1 is MNHEY and CDR2 is SMNVEV (reference sequence). The CDR3 nucleotides are TGTGCCAGCAGTCACGGACAGGGAAACACTGAAGCTTTCTTT. Translating gives CASSHGQGNTEAFF.

The chain recombines TRBV28 with TRBJ1-1; a possible D gene is TRBD1 (5 bases). V shed 6 bases and J shed 4 bases, with 15 bases lying between them. This CDR3 region has 14 residues. Germline CDR1 MDHEN, CDR2 SYDVKM. CDR3 sequence: CASSRSGGTTEAFF. CDR3 nucleotides: TGTGCCAGCAGCCGATCCGGGGGGACCACTGAAGCTTTCTTT.

The chain carries TRBV19 and TRBJ2-7, with 10 nucleotides matching TRBD2. This CDR3 has 14 residues. V trimming: 6 bases; J trimming: 2 bases; junction bases outside the gene matches: 4. Germline CDR1 is LNHDA and CDR2 is SQIVND (reference sequence). Written as DNA, the CDR3 is TGTGCCAGTAGCCTAGCGGGAGAAGCCTACGAGCAGTACTTC. Its translation is CASSLAGEAYEQYF.

With respect to this clone: At one of its ends the junction is not consistent with the germline gene, which may arise from a read error. This sequence joins TRBV18 and TRBJ2-7; D is tentatively TRBD1 or TRBD2 (5 bases each). CDR1 KGHSH and CDR2 LQKENI come from the germline V gene. This CDR3 region has 12 residues. The CDR3 here is CASSPGPLGTHF. The DNA for the CDR3 is TGTGCCAGCTCACCGGGACCCCTCGGAACGCACTTC.

The chain is built from TRBV5-6 and TRBJ1-2; D not certain. The CDR3 has 13 residues. V lost 0 bases, J lost 7 bases, and 10 bases lay in between. Germline V gene sequence: CDR1 SGHDT, CDR2 YYEEEE. This chain's CDR3 is CASSLGAAPGYTF. Written as DNA, the CDR3 is TGTGCCAGCAGCTTGGGGGCCGCGCCTGGCTACACCTTC.

This clone was observed a single time. The rearrangement links TRBV7-5 to TRBJ1-2. TRBV7-5 is a recognized pseudogene. This CDR3 has 13 residues. The CDR3 DNA is TGTGTCAGAAGCTGGGAGAGGGGCCCCCTCTACACCTTC. This encodes CVRSWERGPLYTF.

This clone was seen only a few times. The J gene is TRBJ2-2, the V gene TRBV5-1; D is ambiguous. This CDR3 comprises 16 residues. CDR1 SGHRS and CDR2 YFSETQ come from the germline V gene. Trimming left V 3 bases short and J 0 bases short, with 12 bases between. The CDR3 is CASSSGSRANTGELFF. DNA of the CDR3: TGCGCCAGCAGCTCAGGATCTAGAGCGAACACCGGGGAGCTGTTTTTT.

V is TRBV25-1 and J is TRBJ2-1, with 7 bases matching TRBD2. Unmatched junction bases numbered 17, after V lost 9 bases and J lost 9 bases. Looked up from germline, CDR1 is MGHDK and CDR2 is SYGVNS. CDR3 length equals 15 residues. The CDR3 nucleotides are TGTGCCAGTGCCTTCACCGGCGGGGGTTCAATTGAGCAGTTCTTC. This translates into CASAFTGGGSIEQFF.

The gene calls are TRBV5-8 and TRBJ1-4, with TRBD1 matching over 9 bases. Germline-derived CDR1 and CDR2 are SGHTS and YDEGEE. The CDR3 is made up of 17 amino acids. V shed 5 bases, J shed 4 bases, and the junction held 12 bases outside the gene matches. The DNA for the CDR3 is TGTGCCAGCAGTCGTCGGGACAGGGCCTTCAGTAATGAAAAACTGTTTTTT. Amino acids: CASSRRDRAFSNEKLFF.

The gene calls are TRBV10-3 and TRBJ1-3; 7 bases align to TRBD1. The CDR3 consists of 17 residues. J gave up 2 bases and V 0 bases, and 7 bases lay outside the gene matches. CDR1 and CDR2 (germline): ENHRY, SYGVKD. CDR3 in amino acids: CAISESKQGVAGNTIYF. For the CDR3, the DNA is TGTGCCATCAGTGAGTCGAAGCAGGGGGTAGCTGGAAACACCATATATTTT.

This sequence joins TRBV19 and TRBJ1-2, with TRBD1 identical over 7 bases. The germline CDR1 and CDR2 sequences are LNHDA and SQIVND (reference sequence). V lost 4 bases to trimming and J lost 6 bases; unmatched junction nucleotides: 14. The CDR3 is 16 amino acids. The CDR3: CASSSPGTAADDGYTF. CDR3 in DNA: TGTGCCAGTAGTAGTCCCGGGACAGCTGCCGATGATGGCTACACCTTC.

The rearrangement links TRBV13 to TRBJ1-6; no definite D call. This CDR3 has 15 amino acids. Per germline, CDR1 PRHDT and CDR2 FYEKMQ (reference sequence). V was clipped by 2 bases and J by 4 bases, with 9 bases between them. The CDR3 DNA is TGTGCCAGCAGCTTACTGAACACGTATAATTCACCCCTCCACTTT. Residues: CASSLLNTYNSPLHF.

This clone has more than one count but fewer than ten. This chain joins TRBV18 and TRBJ2-1, with TRBD2 identical over 11 bases. The trim removed 0 bases at V and 5 bases at J, leaving 3 bases unmatched. Germline CDR1 and CDR2: KGHSH and LQKENI. The CDR3 consists of 16 residues. Here the CDR3 DNA reads TGTGCCAGCTCACCACCGACTAGCGGGAACAACAATGAGCAGTTCTTC. Translated, it gives CASSPPTSGNNNEQFF.

This rearrangement joins TRBV29-1 to TRBJ2-3; the match to TRBD2 covers 12 bases. This CDR3 is 16 amino acids long. With V trimmed by 3 bases and J by 1 base, 5 bases remained unmatched. Germline V gene lookup returns CDR1 SQVTM and CDR2 ANQGSEA. CDR3 sequence (DNA): TGCAGCGTTGATCTCCTAGCGGGAGGGCGCACAGATACGCAGTATTTT. It codes for CSVDLLAGGRTDTQYF.

The genes are TRBV7-8 and TRBJ1-1; TRBD1 agrees at 9 bases. The germline gives CDR1 SGHVS, CDR2 FQNEAQ. The ends lost 5 bases at V and 11 bases at J; junction bases unmatched: 15. The CDR3 totals 15 residues. CDR3 in DNA: TGTGCCAGCAGCCCGTACGGACAGGGGCGGTCTGGGGCTTTCTTT. This codes for CASSPYGQGRSGAFF.

The rearrangement uses TRBV7-3 and TRBJ2-2; the D is unclear. The CDR3 length is 15 residues. The germline CDR1 and CDR2 sequences are SGHTA and FQGTGA. The V end lost 2 bases, the J end lost 0 bases, and 7 bases lay between the germline ends. Here the CDR3 reads CASSLGPSNTGELFF. CDR3 nucleotide sequence: TGTGCCAGCAGCTTAGGTCCTTCGAACACCGGGGAGCTGTTTTTT.

The chain combines TRBV11-1 with TRBJ1-1; 7 nucleotides match TRBD1. Germline V gives CDR1 SGHAT, CDR2 FQDESV (reference sequence). The CDR3 is made up of 16 amino acids. Trimming cost V 5 bases and J 5 bases; bases outside gene matches: 14. This chain's CDR3 is CASSPTGTRGRTEAFF. DNA of the CDR3: TGTGCCAGCAGCCCGACGGGGACGAGGGGGCGTACTGAAGCTTTCTTT.

This chain links TRBV11-3 with TRBJ2-1, with no clear D. The CDR3 covers 18 residues. The germline gives CDR1 SGHNT, CDR2 YENEEA. Trimming cost V 0 bases and J 2 bases, with 17 bases left between them. The chain's CDR3 is CASSLDYGADKTYNEQFF. The CDR3, as DNA: TGTGCCAGCAGCTTAGATTATGGTGCGGATAAAACCTACAATGAGCAGTTCTTC.